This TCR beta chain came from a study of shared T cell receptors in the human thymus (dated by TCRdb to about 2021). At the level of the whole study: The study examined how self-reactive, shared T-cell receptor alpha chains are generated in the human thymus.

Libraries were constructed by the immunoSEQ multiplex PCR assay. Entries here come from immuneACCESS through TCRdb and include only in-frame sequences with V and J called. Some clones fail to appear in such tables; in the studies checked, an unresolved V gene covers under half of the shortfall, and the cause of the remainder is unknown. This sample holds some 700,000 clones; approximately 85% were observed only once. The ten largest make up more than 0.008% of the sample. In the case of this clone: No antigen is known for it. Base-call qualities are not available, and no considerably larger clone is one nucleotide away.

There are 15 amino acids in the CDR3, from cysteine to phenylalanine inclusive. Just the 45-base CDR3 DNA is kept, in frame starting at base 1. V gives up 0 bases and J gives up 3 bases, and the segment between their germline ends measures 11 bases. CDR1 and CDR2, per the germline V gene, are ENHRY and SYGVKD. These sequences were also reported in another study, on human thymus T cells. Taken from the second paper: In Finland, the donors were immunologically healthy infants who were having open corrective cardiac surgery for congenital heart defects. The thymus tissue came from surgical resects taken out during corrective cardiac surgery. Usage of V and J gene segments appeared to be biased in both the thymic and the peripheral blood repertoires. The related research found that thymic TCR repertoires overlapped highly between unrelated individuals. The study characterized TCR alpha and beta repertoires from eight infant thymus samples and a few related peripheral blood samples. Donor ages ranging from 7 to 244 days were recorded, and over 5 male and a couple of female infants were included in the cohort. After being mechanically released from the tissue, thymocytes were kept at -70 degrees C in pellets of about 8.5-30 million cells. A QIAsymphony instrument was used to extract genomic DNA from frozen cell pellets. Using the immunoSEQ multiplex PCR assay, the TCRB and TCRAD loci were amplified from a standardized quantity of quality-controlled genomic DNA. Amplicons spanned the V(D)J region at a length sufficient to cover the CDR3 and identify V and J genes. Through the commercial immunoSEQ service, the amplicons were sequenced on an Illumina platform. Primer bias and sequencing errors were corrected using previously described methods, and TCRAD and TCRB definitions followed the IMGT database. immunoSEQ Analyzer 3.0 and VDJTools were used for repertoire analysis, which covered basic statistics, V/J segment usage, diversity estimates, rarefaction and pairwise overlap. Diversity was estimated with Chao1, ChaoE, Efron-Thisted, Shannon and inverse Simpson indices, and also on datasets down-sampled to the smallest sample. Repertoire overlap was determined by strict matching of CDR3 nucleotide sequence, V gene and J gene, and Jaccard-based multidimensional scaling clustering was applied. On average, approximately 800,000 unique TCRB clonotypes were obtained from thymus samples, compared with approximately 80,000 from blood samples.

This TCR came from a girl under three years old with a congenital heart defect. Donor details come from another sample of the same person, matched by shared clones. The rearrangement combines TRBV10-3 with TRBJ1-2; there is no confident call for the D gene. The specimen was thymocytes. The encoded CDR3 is CAISESHGGYYGYTF. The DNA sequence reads TGTGCCATCAGTGAGTCCCATGGAGGCTACTATGGCTACACCTTC.